This TCR beta chain emerged from a study of shared clonotypes between healthy human individuals. General observations from the study: What naive subsets generally showed was a larger estimated richness than memory subsets showed. For naive CD4 cells, roughly 5% of clonotypes were shared across a handful of donors.

The assay was immunoSEQ multiplex PCR, and TCRdb's table has in-frame clones only and misses some. Counted here are some 1,900,000 clones, roughly 94% occurring once; the ten biggest clones make up roughly 1%. Concerning this clone: The antigen is not known.

The CDR3 extends over 15 amino acids. J was trimmed by 3 bases and V by 5 bases; bases with no gene match: 8. Per germline, CDR1 SGHNT and CDR2 YYREEE (reference sequence). It was CD45RO-negative cells, positively selected for CCR7, that made up naive CD8 cells, with terminally differentiated effector memory CD45RA+ cells excluded. This rearrangement joins TRBV5-4 to TRBJ2-1; 7 bases fit TRBD1. The source is a man younger than 35 in good health. Sequencing was done on a sample of naive CD8+ T cells sorted from blood. CDR3: CASRFWAGGYNEQFF. Here the CDR3 DNA reads TGTGCCAGCAGATTTTGGGCAGGGGGCTACAATGAGCAGTTCTTC.